This TCR beta chain comes out of a study of T cells in Graves' hyperthyroidism and ophthalmopathy. The CDR3 length is 15 residues. Germline V gene data show CDR1 as DFQATT and CDR2 as SNEGSKA (reference sequence). The V and J ends lost 7 bases and 7 bases respectively, with 23 bases between them. Amplification yielded TCR beta CDR3 regions, with RNA transcripts as the source. TCR CDR3 regions were first amplified by RT-PCR with HTBI primers. TCRdb analysed the multiplex PCR reads with MiXCR anew, one entry per CDR3 protein. The data contain roughly 500,000 distinct CDR3 sequences, over 45% of them singletons. Patients with uncontrolled infections, other autoimmune diseases, pregnancy or lactation were excluded.

The material sequenced was peripheral blood or thyroid tissue (not recorded which). This clonotype originated in an adult woman with Graves' disease, either hyperthyroidism or ophthalmopathy (not recorded which). This chain joins TRBV20-1 and TRBJ1-5, with a possible D match to TRBD1 (5 bases). CDR3 sequence reads: CSVESAEVWGQPQHF. CDR3 nucleotide sequence: TGCAGTGTGGAGTCGGCGGAGGTTTGGGGCCAGCCCCAGCATTTT.